The rows below give T cell receptor beta chains drawn from one sample of a study of blood T cell repertoires in COVID-19. This table comes from immunoSEQ multiplex PCR, and its TCRdb copy is limited to in-frame clones, with some not included. The sample holds fewer than 350,000 clones; approximately 90% are singletons and the top ten take around 2%. Sequenced material: PBMCs or T cells enriched from blood (not recorded which). These TCRs come from an older woman in a cohort exposed to, infected with or recovered from COVID-19 (not recorded which). Each CDR3 is given with its conserved first and last residue. A D gene is named only where the DNA matches it firmly. Where a row states a size, it is once, few, many or the class of an expanded clone; other rows omit it.

d_call j_call clone_size v_call cdr3_nt cdr3_aa
TRBD1 TRBJ1-5 - TRBV24-1 TGTGCCACCAGTGCCTACAGGGGCCTGCCCCAGCATTTT CATSAYRGLPQHF
TRBD1 TRBJ2-2 - TRBV29-1 TGCAGCGTGGGACAGGGTGCGGTCACCGGGGAGCTGTTTTTT CSVGQGAVTGELFF
- TRBJ1-1 - TRBV7-8 TGTGCCAGCAGCTTAGTGCGGGTTGTCACAGAGAACACTGAAGCTTTCTTT CASSLVRVVTENTEAFF
- TRBJ2-2 - TRBV2 TGTGCCAGCAGTGGTTACGGAGACGCGAACACCGGGGAGCTGTTTTTT CASSGYGDANTGELFF
- TRBJ1-2 few TRBV2 TGTGCCAGCAGTGAACGGGGTCAGTACTATGGCTACACCTTC CASSERGQYYGYTF
TRBD2 TRBJ2-1 - TRBV2 TGTGCCAGCAGTGTAAGGCTAGCGGTGTACAATGAGCAGTTCTTC CASSVRLAVYNEQFF
- TRBJ2-5 - TRBV29-1 TGCAGCGTGCAGGGTTACCAAGAGACCCAGTACTTC CSVQGYQETQYF
TRBD1 TRBJ2-1 - TRBV5-6 TGTGCCAGCAGCTTGGGACAGGGCTACAATGAGCAGTTCTTC CASSLGQGYNEQFF
TRBD2 TRBJ2-2 - TRBV10-1 TGCGCCAGCTCGCGGACTAGCAGCACCGGGGAGCTGTTTTTT CASSRTSSTGELFF
- TRBJ1-1 few TRBV30 TGTGCCTGGAGAGCCCAAAGCGACAGAGCTTTCTTT CAWRAQSDRAFF
TRBD1 TRBJ1-6 - TRBV5-4 TGTGCCAGCAGCCCAGACAGGGGTTGGGGGATCTTGTCCCCCCTCCACTTT CASSPDRGWGILSPLHF
- TRBJ2-3 - TRBV12-5 TGTGCTAGTGGTTTGGATTTAGACACAGATACGCAGTATTTT CASGLDLDTDTQYF
TRBD1 TRBJ1-2 - TRBV7-8 TGTGCCAGCAGCTTCGGACAGGGAAAGATAAACTATGGCTACACCTTC CASSFGQGKINYGYTF
- TRBJ1-2 - TRBV28 TGTGCCAGCAGTTTAGGGCAGTGGTATGGCTACACCTTC CASSLGQWYGYTF
- TRBJ2-7 few TRBV24-1 TGTGCCACCAGTGGCAGGCCCGTTTTTATTCCCTACGAGCAGTACTTC CATSGRPVFIPYEQYF
- TRBJ1-1 - TRBV2 TGTGCCAGCAGTGAGAGACAGTCCTCAGCTTTCTTT CASSERQSSAFF
TRBD1 TRBJ1-1 few TRBV6-2/TRBV6-3 TGTGCCAGCAGTCCCAGCCCCGGGACAGGTCAAGGGGAAGCTTTCTTT CASSPSPGTGQGEAFF
- TRBJ1-1 - TRBV1 TGCACCAGCGCTACTGGGACTCACCCTCCGATCACTGAAGCTTTCTTT CTSATGTHPPITEAFF
- TRBJ1-1 - TRBV28 TGTGCCAGCAGTTCCCGGGACATGAACACTGAAGCTTTCTTT CASSSRDMNTEAFF
- TRBJ1-2 once TRBV5-1 TGCGCCAGCAGCTTTCCAGGGGAACCTGGCTACACCTTC CASSFPGEPGYTF
TRBD2 TRBJ2-7 - TRBV6-5 TGTGCCAGCAGTTACAGCGGGGGAACATACGAGCAGTACTTC CASSYSGGTYEQYF
TRBD1 TRBJ1-2 - TRBV5-1 TGCGCCAGCAGCGCGGCCGGGACAGCAAACTATGGCTACACCTTC CASSAAGTANYGYTF
TRBD2 TRBJ2-1 - TRBV24-1 TGTGCCACCAGTGACCGTAGCGGGAGGGCCCTCCATGAGCAGTTCTTC CATSDRSGRALHEQFF
- TRBJ2-1 - TRBV27 TGTGCCAGTTCGAGGACAGCAGTCAATGAGCAGTTCTTC CASSRTAVNEQFF
- TRBJ2-5 - TRBV11-3 TGTGCCAGCAGCTCAGGAGGGGGGGGGAGAGAGACCCAGTACTTC CASSSGGGGRETQYF